These 15 T cell receptor beta chains share one sample of origin, sequenced in a study of blood T cell repertoires in COVID-19. The method was immunoSEQ multiplex PCR; TCRdb's version includes in-frame clones alone and lacks a portion of them. The data show about 64,000 clones, 84% seen once. Sequenced: peripheral blood. These receptors were taken from a woman aged 55-69 years with acute or convalescent COVID-19.

This clone was seen more than once but under ten times. This chain links TRBV9 with TRBJ1-2, with D perhaps TRBD1 (6 bases). The CDR3 is made up of 15 amino acids. V was trimmed by 5 bases and J by 2 bases, leaving 16 bases between them. Germline CDR1 and CDR2: SGDLS and YYNGEE. The CDR3: CASRRREQGNYGYTF. CDR3 DNA sequence: TGTGCCAGCAGGCGCCGAGAACAGGGAAACTATGGCTACACCTTC.

The chain uses TRBV6-6 and TRBJ1-6; 7 bases align to TRBD1. CDR1 is MNHNY, CDR2 SVGAGI, per germline (reference sequence). The CDR3 spans 16 residues. V trimming: 5 bases; J trimming: 7 bases; junction bases outside the gene matches: 11. CDR3 sequence reads: CASSPWETGNNSPLHF. The CDR3 DNA is TGTGCCAGCAGTCCATGGGAGACAGGGAACAATTCACCCCTCCACTTT.

A few counts support this clone. This sequence joins TRBV9 and TRBJ2-1; 8 nucleotides align to TRBD2. J was trimmed by 5 bases and V by 4 bases; bases with no gene match: 8. CDR1 is SGDLS and CDR2 is YYNGEE in the germline V gene. The CDR3 length is 15 residues. CDR3 DNA sequence: TGTGCCAGCAGCCCTACTAGCGGTCCCCACAATGAGCAGTTCTTC. Translated, it gives CASSPTSGPHNEQFF.

This clone was counted only a few times. The chain combines TRBV5-1 with TRBJ2-6; no reliable D call. The germline V gene has CDR1 SGHRS and CDR2 YFSETQ. This CDR3 spans 16 amino acids. The V end was cut by 5 bases, the J end by 0 bases, with 12 bases between. The chain's CDR3 is CASRSSESSGANVLTF. The CDR3 DNA sequence: TGCGCCAGCAGATCGTCGGAGTCCTCTGGGGCCAACGTCCTGACTTTC.

The V gene is TRBV3-1 (or the pseudogene TRBV3-2), the J gene TRBJ1-3; D is unclear. Looked up from germline, CDR1 is LGHDT and CDR2 is YNNKEL (reference sequence). Trimming took 0 bases from V and 0 from J, leaving 3 bases between them. The CDR3 spans 14 residues. In DNA, the CDR3 is TGTGCCAGCAGCCAAGATTACTCTGGAAACACCATATATTTT. Its protein product is CASSQDYSGNTIYF.

The V call is TRBV14, the J call TRBJ1-4; perhaps TRBD1 as D (6 bases). Germline CDR1 is SGHDN and CDR2 is FVKESK. This CDR3 spans 15 amino acids. Trimming shortened V by 2 bases and J by 4 bases, and 11 bases separated the two germline ends. CDR3 in DNA: TGTGCCAGCAGCCAACAGGGGACCTTTAATGAAAAACTGTTTTTT. It translates to CASSQQGTFNEKLFF.

V usage is TRBV25-1 and J usage is TRBJ1-1, with D tentatively TRBD1 (6 bases). Between the trimmed V and J ends, which lost 8 bases and 3 bases, there was a span of 16 bases. The CDR3 spans 14 residues. The germline V gene encodes CDR1 MGHDK and CDR2 SYGVNS. The CDR3 here is CASLWEGGYTEAFF. The CDR3 DNA reads TGTGCCAGCTTGTGGGAGGGGGGGTACACTGAAGCTTTCTTT.

The chain recombines TRBV19 with TRBJ1-5, with 9 bases aligning to TRBD1. The germline V gene encodes CDR1 LNHDA and CDR2 SQIVND (reference sequence). V was pared by 6 bases and J by 6 bases, with 12 bases of the junction left unmatched. The CDR3 runs to 16 residues. The CDR3 loop reads CASRPTGGTGSQPQHF. In nucleotides, the CDR3 is TGTGCCAGTAGGCCTACAGGGGGCACTGGAAGTCAGCCCCAGCATTTT.

V usage is TRBV2 and J usage is TRBJ1-5; a possible D gene is TRBD1 (6 bases). The V gene's germline CDR1 is SNHLY and CDR2 FYNNEI. V lost 7 bases, J lost 2 bases, and 12 bases lay in between. The CDR3 has 14 amino acids. In nucleotides, the CDR3 is TGTGCCAGCAATACAGGGTCGCGCAATCAGCCCCAGCATTTT. Translation gives CASNTGSRNQPQHF.

This sequence joins TRBV7-2 and TRBJ2-3; D possibly corresponds to TRBD2 (5 bases). The germline V gene encodes CDR1 SGHTA and CDR2 FQGNSA. This CDR3 is 13 amino acids long. V was clipped by 4 bases and J by 9 bases, with 14 bases between them. CDR3 sequence reads: CASSSLVTGTQYF. For the CDR3, the DNA is TGTGCCAGCAGCTCTCTAGTCACGGGGACGCAGTATTTT.

This clone was found once. The rearrangement links TRBV5-1 to TRBJ1-2; the match to TRBD1 covers 9 bases. Trimming cost V 4 bases and J 4 bases; bases outside gene matches: 5. The CDR3 spans 14 residues. The V gene's germline CDR1 is SGHRS and CDR2 YFSETQ. The CDR3 is CASSPTGQGYGYTF. CDR3 nucleotides: TGCGCCAGCAGCCCAACGGGACAGGGCTATGGCTACACCTTC.

This chain joins TRBV7-8 and TRBJ2-1; D not certain. The length of the CDR3 is 16 residues. Germline V CDR1 and CDR2: SGHVS, FQNEAQ. Trimming took off 0 bases at V and 9 bases at J, with 18 bases between the two ends. The CDR3 spells CASSLAGPAGSSEQFF. CDR3 coding DNA: TGTGCCAGCAGCTTAGCGGGCCCCGCAGGCTCCAGTGAGCAGTTCTTC.

The chain has TRBV5-4 and TRBJ1-1; TRBD1 agrees at 10 bases. The J segment lost 1 base and the V segment lost 3 bases, leaving 6 bases of the junction unmatched. The germline V gene encodes CDR1 SGHNT and CDR2 YYREEE (reference sequence). The CDR3 length is 16 residues. Written as DNA, the CDR3 is TGTGCCAGCAGCTCAATTGACAGGGGGCGGAACACTGAAGCTTTCTTT. Its protein product is CASSSIDRGRNTEAFF.

The rearrangement uses TRBV11-2 and TRBJ2-7, with D perhaps matching TRBD2 (6 bases). CDR1 is SGHAT, CDR2 FQNNGV, per germline. The length of the CDR3 is 15 residues. Trimming removed 0 bases at V and 1 base at J, with 10 bases between. The CDR3 DNA is TGTGCCAGCAGCTTAGAGAGGGGACTTTCCTACGAGCAGTACTTC. This encodes CASSLERGLSYEQYF.

This clone has more than one count but fewer than ten. The chain employs TRBV7-9 and TRBJ1-1; D perhaps matches TRBD1 (5 bases). Looked up from germline, CDR1 is SEHNR and CDR2 is FQNEAQ (reference sequence). Trimming left V 3 bases short and J 5 bases short, with 13 bases between. The CDR3 is 14 residues long. The CDR3 loop is CASSFDGGGTEAFF. CDR3 DNA sequence: TGTGCCAGCAGCTTCGATGGTGGGGGGACTGAAGCTTTCTTT.